This T cell receptor beta chain was identified in a study of blood T cell repertoires in COVID-19. Study-level information: Some COVID-19 samples were acute and others convalescent; all came from the United States, Italy and Spain.

Profiling relied on immunoSEQ multiplex PCR, and the TCRdb table lists in-frame clones only, not all of them. The table has tens of thousands of clones, approximately 90% seen once. This CDR3 has 12 amino acids. Germline lookup yields CDR1 LNHDA and CDR2 SQIVND (reference sequence). With 3 bases clipped from V and 5 bases from J, the junction kept 1 base outside the gene matches. The sequencing sample was made of peripheral blood. This chain joins TRBV19 and TRBJ2-7; TRBD2 matches at 7 bases. The source of this sequence is a woman of 80 years or more with active COVID-19. CDR3 in DNA: TGTGCCAGTAGTATCGGGGGGAACGAGCAGTACTTC. Its translation: CASSIGGNEQYF.